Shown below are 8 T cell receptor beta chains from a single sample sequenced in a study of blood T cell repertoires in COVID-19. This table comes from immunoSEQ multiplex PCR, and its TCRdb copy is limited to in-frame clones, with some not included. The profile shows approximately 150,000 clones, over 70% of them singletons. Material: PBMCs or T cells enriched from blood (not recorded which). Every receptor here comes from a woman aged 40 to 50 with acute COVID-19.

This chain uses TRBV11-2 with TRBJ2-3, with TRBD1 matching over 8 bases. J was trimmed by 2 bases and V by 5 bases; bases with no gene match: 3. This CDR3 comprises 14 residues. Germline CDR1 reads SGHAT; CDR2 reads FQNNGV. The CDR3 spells CASSGDRYTDTQYF. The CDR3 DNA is TGTGCCAGCAGCGGGGACAGGTACACAGATACGCAGTATTTT.

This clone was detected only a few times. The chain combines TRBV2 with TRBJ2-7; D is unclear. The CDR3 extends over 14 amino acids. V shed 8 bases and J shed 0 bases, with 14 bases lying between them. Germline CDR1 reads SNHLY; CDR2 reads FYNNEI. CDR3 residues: CASRLQLSSYEQYF. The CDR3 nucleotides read TGTGCCAGCCGCTTACAGTTAAGCTCCTACGAGCAGTACTTC.

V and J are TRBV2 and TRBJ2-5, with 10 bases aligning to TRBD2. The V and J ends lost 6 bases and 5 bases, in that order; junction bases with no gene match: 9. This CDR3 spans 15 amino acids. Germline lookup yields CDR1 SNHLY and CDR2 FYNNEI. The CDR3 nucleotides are TGTGCCAGCAGCTCTAGCGGGAGTGGTGTCGAGACCCAGTACTTC. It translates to CASSSSGSGVETQYF.

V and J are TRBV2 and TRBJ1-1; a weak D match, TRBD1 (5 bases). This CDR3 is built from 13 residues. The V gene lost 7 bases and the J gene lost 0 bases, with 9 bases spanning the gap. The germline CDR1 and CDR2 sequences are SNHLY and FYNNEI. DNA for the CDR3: TGTGCCAGCAAGTTAGGGGTGAACACTGAAGCTTTCTTT. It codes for CASKLGVNTEAFF.

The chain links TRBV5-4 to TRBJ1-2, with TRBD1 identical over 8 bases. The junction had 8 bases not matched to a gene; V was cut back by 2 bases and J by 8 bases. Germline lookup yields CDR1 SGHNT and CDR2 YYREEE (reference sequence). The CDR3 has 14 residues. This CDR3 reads CASSFQDRVAGYTF. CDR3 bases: TGTGCCAGCAGCTTTCAGGACAGGGTTGCGGGCTACACCTTC.

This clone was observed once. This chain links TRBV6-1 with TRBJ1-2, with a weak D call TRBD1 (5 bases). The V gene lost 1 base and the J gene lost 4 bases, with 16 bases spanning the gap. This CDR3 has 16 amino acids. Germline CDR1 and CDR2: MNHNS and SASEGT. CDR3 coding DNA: TGTGCCAGCAGTGAAGAAGCAGGGTACGTGAGCTATGGCTACACCTTC. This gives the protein CASSEEAGYVSYGYTF.

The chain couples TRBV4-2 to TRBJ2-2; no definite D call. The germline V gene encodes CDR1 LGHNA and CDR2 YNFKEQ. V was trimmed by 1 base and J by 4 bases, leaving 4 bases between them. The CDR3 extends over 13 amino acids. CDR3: CASSQVSTGELFF. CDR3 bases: TGTGCCAGCAGCCAAGTTAGCACCGGGGAGCTGTTTTTT.

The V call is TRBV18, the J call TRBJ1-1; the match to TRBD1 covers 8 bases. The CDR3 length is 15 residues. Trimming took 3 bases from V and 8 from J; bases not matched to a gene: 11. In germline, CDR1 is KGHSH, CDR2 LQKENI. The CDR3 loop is CASSPLRGQAKEAFF. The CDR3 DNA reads TGTGCCAGCTCACCCCTGAGGGGACAGGCGAAAGAAGCTTTCTTT. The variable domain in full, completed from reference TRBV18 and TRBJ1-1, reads NAGVMQNPRHLVRRRGQEARLRCSPMKGHSHVYWYRQLPEEGLKFMVYLQKENIIDESGMPKERFSAEFPKEGPSILRIQQVVRGDSAAYFCASSPLRGQAKEAFFGQGTRLTVV.